The next 3 T cell receptor beta chains were all read from a single sample in a study of T-cell reconstitution after alpha-beta-depleted transplantation in children. Preparation of the TCRbeta library was carried out with unique molecular identifiers. TCRdb itself ran the PCR reads through MiXCR, one entry per CDR3 protein. The sample holds hundreds of thousands of distinct CDR3 sequences, about 14% seen once. Here the sequenced sample was PBMCs, taken from the stem cell graft. All receptors come from a human donor who donated a stem cell graft to a child with Fanconi anemia.

This clonotype occurred many times. The chain joins TRBV5-1 to TRBJ1-1; D is uncertain. Germline V CDR1 and CDR2: SGHRS, YFSETQ. V lost 0 bases to trimming and J lost 2 bases, with 11 bases between them. This CDR3 region has 15 residues. Here the CDR3 reads CASSLDPGTNTEAFF. CDR3 coding DNA: TGCGCCAGCAGCTTGGACCCAGGTACCAACACTGAAGCTTTCTTT.

This clonotype showed up many times. This sequence joins TRBV4-3 and TRBJ1-3; D may be TRBD1 (6 bases). Germline V lookup: CDR1 LGHNA, CDR2 YSLEER. Trimming removed 1 base from V and 4 bases from J, with 8 bases in between. CDR3 length: 14 amino acids. CDR3 sequence (DNA): TGCGCCAGCAGCCAAGCCGGGACAGGAAACACCATATATTTT. Its protein is CASSQAGTGNTIYF.

This clonotype came up a few times. The chain links TRBV20-1 to TRBJ2-5; D unresolved. The ends were cut back, 3 bases at V and 1 base at J, with 9 bases in the middle. The CDR3 is 13 amino acids. Per the germline V gene, CDR1 is DFQATT and CDR2 is SNEGSKA (reference sequence). This chain's CDR3 is CSASRTFQETQYF. The CDR3 bases are TGCAGTGCTAGCCGGACCTTCCAAGAGACCCAGTACTTC.